The 30 T cell receptor beta chains in this list originate from one sample, sequenced in a study of CD8+ T cells in alopecia areata. Treatment specified: oral pan-JAK inhibitor, 5-10 mg twice daily. RNA was extracted and reverse transcribed into cDNA as the sequencing template. TCRdb keeps only in-frame clones here, not all; method: immunoSEQ multiplex PCR. The data show some 170,000 clones, about 55% seen once. Source: CD8+ T cells sorted from blood, taken at week 24, from a patient treated with tofacitinib. These receptor sequences come from a human donor with alopecia areata.

The chain employs TRBV2 and TRBJ1-2, with 9 bases lining up with TRBD1. Germline V lookup: CDR1 SNHLY, CDR2 FYNNEI. V lost 3 bases and J lost 1; bases outside the gene matches: 6. The CDR3 is 16 residues long. CDR3 nucleotide sequence: TGTGCCAGCAGTGACGGGGACAGGGACCTTAACTATGGCTACACCTTC. The encoded protein is CASSDGDRDLNYGYTF.

This clone was seen a handful of times. J is TRBJ2-2 and V is TRBV4-3, with D hard to call. The CDR3 spans 14 residues. Germline loops: CDR1 LGHNA, CDR2 YSLEER. The V end lost 1 base, the J end lost 4 bases, and 7 bases lay between the germline ends. CDR3 in DNA: TGCGCCAGCAGCCAAGGGCGGACCACCGGGGAGCTGTTTTTT. This translates into CASSQGRTTGELFF.

V is TRBV4-1 and J is TRBJ2-5, with 9 bases that match TRBD2. CDR3 length: 15 amino acids. The germline CDR1 and CDR2 sequences are MGHRA and YSYEKL. Trimming cost V 2 bases and J 1 base; bases outside gene matches: 2. The CDR3 here is CASSQLAGTQETQYF. CDR3 DNA: TGCGCCAGCAGCCAACTAGCGGGGACCCAAGAGACCCAGTACTTC.

This clone was counted a few times. This chain links TRBV7-2 with TRBJ2-7; D is unclear. The CDR3 extends over 12 amino acids. V was pared by 5 bases and J by 0 bases, with 5 bases between. Germline CDR1 reads SGHTA; CDR2 reads FQGNSA. The CDR3 region is CASSDYSYEQYF. CDR3 bases: TGTGCCAGCAGCGATTACTCCTACGAGCAGTACTTC.

The CDR3 loop reads CASSGRQGGNTEAFF. The CDR3, as DNA: TGTGCCAGCAGCGGGAGACAGGGAGGTAACACTGAAGCTTTCTTT. This rearrangement joins TRBV9 to TRBJ1-1; 7 nucleotides line up with TRBD1. J lost 2 bases, V lost 3 bases, and 7 bases had no gene match. The germline V gene has CDR1 SGDLS and CDR2 YYNGEE. This CDR3 has 15 residues.

The chain links TRBV6-5 to TRBJ2-7; D unresolved. This CDR3 spans 16 amino acids. V gave up 0 bases and J gave up 2 bases, with 14 bases separating them. CDR1 is MNHEY and CDR2 is SVGAGI in the germline V gene. The CDR3 DNA follows: TGTGCCAGCAGTTACTCCTCCGGCGAAGTTCCCTACGAGCAGTACTTC. It yields the protein CASSYSSGEVPYEQYF.

Of note for this clone: Its ends do not fully match the called genes, so a read error is possible. V usage is TRBV2 and J usage is TRBJ1-1; D possibly corresponds to TRBD1 (6 bases). The CDR3 runs to 14 residues. Germline CDR1 is SNHLY and CDR2 is FYNNEI. The CDR3 region is CASSEDRLGTEAFF. In DNA form, the CDR3 reads TGTGCCAGCAGCGAAGACAGGTTGGGCACTGAAGCTTTCTTT.

This sequence joins TRBV27 and TRBJ2-7; 11 nucleotides line up with TRBD2. The CDR3 runs to 15 residues. V was pared by 5 bases and J by 1 base, with 4 bases of the junction left unmatched. From germline, CDR1 is MNHEY and CDR2 SMNVEV (reference sequence). This CDR3 reads CASSTRTSGSYEQYF. For the CDR3, the DNA is TGTGCCAGCAGTACCCGGACTAGCGGGTCCTACGAGCAGTACTTC.

The chain couples TRBV13 to TRBJ2-1; no firm D call. The germline V gene encodes CDR1 PRHDT and CDR2 FYEKMQ (reference sequence). The CDR3 loop spans 14 amino acids. The germline V and J ends were trimmed by 5 bases and 3 bases, with 11 bases remaining between them. CDR3 amino acids: CASSPDNRYNEQFF. CDR3 nucleotide sequence: TGTGCCAGCAGCCCTGATAACCGCTACAATGAGCAGTTCTTC.

CDR3 sequence: CASSQDGPYNEQFF. As DNA, the CDR3 is TGTGCCAGCAGCCAAGATGGGCCTTACAATGAGCAGTTCTTC. This chain links TRBV14 with TRBJ2-1; no reliable D call. The germline gives CDR1 SGHDN, CDR2 FVKESK. CDR3 length equals 14 residues. Deletions cut 0 bases from V and 4 bases from J, with 7 bases between.

The sample holds a few counts of this clone. V usage is TRBV29-1 and J usage is TRBJ2-2; 9 positions agree with TRBD2. Germline V CDR1 and CDR2: SQVTM, ANQGSEA. The CDR3 length is 14 residues. V was clipped by 3 bases and J by 6 bases; unmatched bases: 5. In DNA form, the CDR3 reads TGCAGCGTTGACGGTCCTAGCGGGGCCGGGGAGCTGTTTTTT. This encodes CSVDGPSGAGELFF.

In regard to this clone: Sequence at one end of the junction differs from germline and may be a read error. The rearrangement uses TRBV25-1 and TRBJ1-2; D remains unclear. The CDR3 runs to 13 residues. CDR1 and CDR2 (germline): MGHDK, SYGVNS. Here the CDR3 DNA reads TGTGCCAGCAGTGAACGACGGAACTATGGTTACACCTTC. This codes for CASSERRNYGYTF.

The chain links TRBV27 to TRBJ1-2, with a possible D match to TRBD1 (6 bases). V was shortened by 6 bases and J by 3 bases, with 14 bases between the two germline ends. Per germline, CDR1 MNHEY and CDR2 SMNVEV (reference sequence). The CDR3 has 14 amino acids. CDR3 nucleotide sequence: TGTGCCAGCAGGCCCCCAGGGGACCACTATGGCTACACCTTC. It specifies CASRPPGDHYGYTF.

V is TRBV7-9 and J is TRBJ2-5, with a tentative D call TRBD1 (6 bases). V dropped 5 bases and J dropped 4 bases, with 14 bases sitting between them. CDR3 size: 14 residues. In germline, CDR1 is SEHNR, CDR2 FQNEAQ (reference sequence). The CDR3 region has the DNA TGTGCCAGCAGCAGCCTACAGGGCTCAGAGACCCAGTACTTC. This codes for CASSSLQGSETQYF. The full variable domain, with the rest looked up from reference TRBV7-9 and TRBJ2-5, is DTGVSQNPRHKITKRGQNVTFRCDPISEHNRLYWYRQTLGQGPEFLTYFQNEAQLEKSRLLSDRFSAERPKGSFSTLEIQRTEQGDSAMYLCASSSLQGSETQYFGPGTRLLVL.

This clone was recorded many times. The chain employs TRBV7-2 and TRBJ2-1, with TRBD2 matching 11 bases. The germline CDR1 and CDR2 sequences are SGHTA and FQGNSA. V lost 3 bases, J lost 7 bases, and 5 bases stayed unmatched. The CDR3 runs to 15 residues. For the CDR3, the DNA is TGTGCCAGCAGCTTCGGTAGCGGGGGGGCGAATGAGCAGTTCTTC. Translating gives CASSFGSGGANEQFF.

The chain uses TRBV6-1 and TRBJ2-7; a possible D gene is TRBD1 (5 bases). Trimming left V 0 bases short and J 7 bases short, with 10 bases between. The CDR3 sequence is 13 residues long. Germline CDR1 MNHNS, CDR2 SASEGT. CDR3 amino acids: CASSEATGGEQYF. CDR3 DNA: TGTGCCAGCAGTGAAGCCACAGGCGGAGAGCAGTACTTC.

V and J are TRBV29-1 and TRBJ1-1; D gene ambiguous. V lost 3 bases and J lost 4, with 15 bases in between. The CDR3 runs to 14 residues. CDR1 is SQVTM and CDR2 is ANQGSEA in the germline V gene. CDR3 DNA sequence: TGCAGCGTTGATAACATCATAGACTCCACTGAAGCTTTCTTT. It translates to CSVDNIIDSTEAFF.

The genes are TRBV2 and TRBJ1-2, with D unclear. The germline V gene has CDR1 SNHLY and CDR2 FYNNEI. The CDR3 loop spans 15 amino acids. V lost 7 bases and J lost 6, with 21 bases in between. The CDR3, as DNA: TGTGCCAGCACTCGGTTCCCCGACAACCTAGATGGCTACACCTTC. As protein: CASTRFPDNLDGYTF. The full variable domain, with the rest looked up from reference TRBV2 and TRBJ1-2, is EPEVTQTPSHQVTQMGQEVILRCVPISNHLYFYWYRQILGQKVEFLVSFYNNEISEKSEIFDDQFSVERPDGSNFTLKIRSTKLEDSAMYFCASTRFPDNLDGYTFGSGTRLTVV.

A few counts support this clone. The gene calls are TRBV2 and TRBJ2-5, with D unresolved. Trimming took 0 bases from V and 7 from J, leaving 6 bases between them. The CDR3 runs 12 residues. Looked up from germline, CDR1 is SNHLY and CDR2 is FYNNEI. CDR3 coding DNA: TGTGCCAGCAGTGAAGCGATGGGGACCCAGTACTTC. It translates to CASSEAMGTQYF.

This rearrangement joins TRBV5-8 to TRBJ2-7; no firm D call. This CDR3 is built from 14 residues. Germline V lookup: CDR1 SGHTS, CDR2 YDEGEE. Trimming pared 4 bases from V and 4 bases from J, leaving 15 bases between. The DNA for the CDR3 is TGTGCCAGCAGCGAGATTGGGGTCGTGTACGAGCAGTACTTC. Translating gives CASSEIGVVYEQYF.

In its sample, this clone was seen a few times. The V call is TRBV27, the J call TRBJ2-3; D may be TRBD1 (5 bases). The CDR3 runs to 14 residues. From germline, CDR1 is MNHEY and CDR2 SMNVEV (reference sequence). The V gene lost 5 bases and the J gene lost 0 bases, with 9 bases spanning the gap. The CDR3 bases are TGTGCCAGCAGTCCGGACAAGAGCACAGATACGCAGTATTTT. Translated, it gives CASSPDKSTDTQYF.

This clone was seen a handful of times. V gene TRBV9 combines with J gene TRBJ2-1; D not resolved. V lost 0 bases and J 9 bases, leaving 4 bases between the germline ends. The CDR3 length is 11 residues. Germline V gene lookup returns CDR1 SGDLS and CDR2 YYNGEE. The CDR3 DNA follows: TGTGCCAGCAGCGTAGCTGGTGAGCAGTTCTTC. Protein product: CASSVAGEQFF.

This clone was observed a handful of times. The rearrangement uses TRBV2 and TRBJ1-2; no reliable D call. The CDR3 loop spans 16 amino acids. With 0 bases removed from V and 2 bases from J, the gap between germline ends came to 13 bases. CDR1 is SNHLY, CDR2 FYNNEI, per germline. CDR3 DNA sequence: TGTGCCAGCAGTGAAGCGCCAGGCATGGAAAACTATGGCTACACCTTC. Amino acid sequence: CASSEAPGMENYGYTF.

This sequence joins TRBV27 and TRBJ2-3; D is unclear. V was cut by 4 bases and J by 3 bases, with 5 bases left in between. The CDR3 runs to 12 residues. CDR1 is MNHEY, CDR2 SMNVEV, per germline (reference sequence). The CDR3 here is CASSSGTDTQYF. CDR3 sequence (DNA): TGTGCCAGCAGTTCTGGGACAGATACGCAGTATTTT.

V and J are TRBV4-3 and TRBJ2-1; tentatively, D is TRBD1 (5 bases). Germline CDR1 LGHNA, CDR2 YSLEER. Trimming pared 0 bases from V and 5 bases from J, leaving 14 bases between. This CDR3 has 16 amino acids. CDR3 bases: TGCGCCAGCAGCCAAGACGTAGTAGGGGCTGACAATGAGCAGTTCTTC. Translated, it gives CASSQDVVGADNEQFF.

There are a few counts of this clone. The chain employs TRBV7-8 and TRBJ1-5, with unresolved D. The CDR3 totals 14 residues. The germline V gene has CDR1 SGHVS and CDR2 FQNEAQ. Deletions cut 5 bases from V and 0 bases from J, with 8 bases between. CDR3 in amino acids: CASSSGVSNQPQHF. In DNA, the CDR3 is TGTGCCAGCAGCAGTGGGGTTAGCAATCAGCCCCAGCATTTT. The whole variable domain, filled in from reference TRBV7-8 and TRBJ1-5, reads GAGVSQSPRYKVAKRGQDVALRCDPISGHVSLFWYQQALGQGPEFLTYFQNEAQLDKSGLPSDRFFAERPEGSVSTLKIQRTQQEDSAVYLCASSSGVSNQPQHFGDGTRLSIL.

This clone occurred a few times. The V gene is TRBV13, the J gene TRBJ2-2; D gene unclear. The germline V gene has CDR1 PRHDT and CDR2 FYEKMQ (reference sequence). The ends were cut back, 0 bases at V and 5 bases at J, with 13 bases in the middle. This CDR3 comprises 16 residues. In nucleotides, the CDR3 is TGTGCCAGCAGCTTAGGGTGGAGAACATCTACCGGGGAGCTGTTTTTT. Its translation: CASSLGWRTSTGELFF. Drawing the rest from reference TRBV13 and TRBJ2-2, the complete variable domain is AAGVIQSPRHLIKEKRETATLKCYPIPRHDTVYWYQQGPGQDPQFLISFYEKMQSDKGSIPDRFSAQQFSDYHSELNMSSLELGDSALYFCASSLGWRTSTGELFFGEGSRLTVL.

This chain uses TRBV6-5 with TRBJ1-1, with D unresolved. Trimming removed 2 bases at V and 6 bases at J, with 13 bases between. Germline V gene sequence: CDR1 MNHEY, CDR2 SVGAGI. The CDR3 is 14 amino acids. The DNA for the CDR3 is TGTGCCAGCAGTTACAGTTGGGCGCAGGCTGAAGCTTTCTTT. Amino acids: CASSYSWAQAEAFF.

The chain is built from TRBV30 and TRBJ2-2, with a tentative D call TRBD1 (6 bases). This CDR3 region has 16 residues. Trimming stripped 0 bases from V and 0 bases from J, with 11 bases between. Germline values: CDR1 GTSNPN, CDR2 SVGIG (reference sequence). The CDR3 DNA follows: TGTGCCTGGAGTGTATTGGGACACGCGAACACCGGGGAGCTGTTTTTT. It specifies CAWSVLGHANTGELFF.

On this clone itself: One end of the junction does not line up with germline, which may come from a read error. The gene calls are TRBV5-6 and TRBJ2-4, with D tentatively TRBD1 or TRBD2 (7 bases each). Germline V lookup: CDR1 SGHDT, CDR2 YYEEEE. The CDR3 is 13 residues long. The CDR3 loop reads CASSPSGGQPSSF. CDR3 bases: TGTGCCAGCAGCCCCTCGGGGGGACAGCCCTCTTCCTTC. The whole variable domain, filled in from reference TRBV5-6 and TRBJ2-4, reads DAGVTQSPTHLIKTRGQQVTLRCSPKSGHDTVSWYQQALGQGPQFIFQYYEEEERQRGNFPDRFSGHQFPNYSSELNVNALLLGDSALYLCASSPSGGQPSSFGAGTRLSVL.